The 8 T cell receptor beta chains listed next were all sequenced from one sample in a study of T-cell memory formation after mild COVID-19. TCRdb called the 5' RACE reads again in MiXCR, with one record for every CDR3 protein. The sample records around 470,000 distinct CDR3 sequences, around 20% being singletons. The sequencing sample was made of PBMCs or a T cell subset sorted from them (not recorded which). The receptor set was obtained from an adult woman who had mild COVID-19 (a few samples of this study predate the infection). Cell type and time point are not known.

This clonotype was detected a few times. The gene calls are TRBV5-1 and TRBJ2-3, with 10 bases that match TRBD1. Germline values: CDR1 SGHRS, CDR2 YFSETQ. V lost 0 bases to trimming and J lost 4 bases; unmatched junction nucleotides: 8. This CDR3 is 17 amino acids long. For the CDR3, the DNA is TGCGCCAGCAGCTTGGTTGGAGGACAGGGGGGCGCAGATACGCAGTATTTT. Translated, it gives CASSLVGGQGGADTQYF.

The rearrangement uses TRBV6-2 or TRBV6-3 and TRBJ2-1, with D possibly matching TRBD2 (6 bases). Trimming stripped 0 bases from V and 6 bases from J, with 15 bases between. The CDR3 is 16 residues long. The V gene's germline CDR1 is MNHEY and CDR2 SVGEGT. CDR3 residues: CASSYSGVAASNEQFF. The CDR3 region has the DNA TGTGCCAGCAGTTACTCGGGAGTAGCGGCCAGCAATGAGCAGTTCTTC.

The chain recombines TRBV7-2 with TRBJ1-1; maybe TRBD1 (5 bases). The CDR3 has 14 residues. Trimming removed 3 bases from V and 3 bases from J, with 11 bases in between. The germline gives CDR1 SGHTA, CDR2 FQGNSA. This CDR3 reads CASSLGPRDTEAFF. The CDR3 DNA reads TGTGCCAGCAGCTTGGGACCCCGCGACACTGAAGCTTTCTTT. Full variable domain (remainder filled in from reference TRBV7-2 and TRBJ1-1): GAGVSQSPSNKVTEKGKDVELRCDPISGHTALYWYRQSLGQGLEFLIYFQGNSAPDKSGLPSDRFSAERTGGSVSTLTIQRTQQEDSAVYLCASSLGPRDTEAFFGQGTRLTVV.

The rearrangement links TRBV20-1 to TRBJ2-7; D not certain. Germline V gene data show CDR1 as DFQATT and CDR2 as SNEGSKA (reference sequence). V shed 5 bases and J shed 3 bases, with 17 bases lying between them. This CDR3 has 14 residues. The chain's CDR3 is CSAAGQSYFYEQYF. In DNA, the CDR3 is TGCAGTGCTGCTGGGCAGAGTTACTTCTACGAGCAGTACTTC.

This clonotype was recorded once. The rearrangement uses TRBV20-1 and TRBJ2-1; possibly TRBD2 for D (6 bases). Germline CDR1 is DFQATT and CDR2 is SNEGSKA (reference sequence). Trimming removed 5 bases from V and 2 bases from J, with 19 bases in between. This CDR3 is 16 amino acids long. The CDR3 coding sequence is TGCAGTGCTCCTCGTTCGGGCGGGGTAGCCTACAATGAGCAGTTCTTC. It yields the protein CSAPRSGGVAYNEQFF.

The J gene is TRBJ1-1, the V gene TRBV29-1; TRBD1 matches at 8 bases. With 6 bases clipped from V and 3 bases from J, the junction kept 6 bases outside the gene matches. Germline lookup yields CDR1 SQVTM and CDR2 ANQGSEA. The CDR3 totals 13 residues. The CDR3 loop reads CSVRTGSDTEAFF. The DNA for the CDR3 is TGCAGCGTCCGGACAGGGTCGGACACTGAAGCTTTCTTT.

The gene calls are TRBV7-9 and TRBJ2-7; 7 bases fit TRBD1. The CDR3 is 17 amino acids. The junction had 11 bases not matched to a gene; V was cut back by 2 bases and J by 1 base. Germline CDR1 and CDR2: SEHNR and FQNEAQ (reference sequence). The CDR3 bases are TGTGCCAGCAGCTTATTCACTGCCGGGACAGCTTCCTACGAGCAGTACTTC. This encodes CASSLFTAGTASYEQYF.

J is TRBJ1-4 and V is TRBV7-2, with D maybe TRBD1 (5 bases). The germline gives CDR1 SGHTA, CDR2 FQGNSA. The CDR3 has 15 residues. V was cut by 5 bases and J by 8 bases, with 18 bases left in between. The CDR3: CASSARQLAGEKLFF. In DNA form, the CDR3 reads TGTGCCAGCAGCGCCAGACAGCTTGCAGGGGAAAAACTGTTTTTT.